These 10 T cell receptor beta chains came from one sample sequenced in a study of blood T cells in healthy people across ages. Combining a sample-barcoded 5' primer with a J-beta primer mix, a second PCR ran for 7 to 11 cycles. TCRdb re-called the 5' RACE reads with MiXCR, one entry per CDR3 protein. The sample yields nearly 800,000 distinct CDR3 sequences, just under 25% seen once. The same sample was also used in a study of T cells of mothers and their children.

The sample consisted of blood. Receptors were obtained from a boy aged 10-17 years in good health.

The rearrangement links TRBV7-2 to TRBJ1-5, with 8 bases matching TRBD1. V gave up 2 bases and J gave up 7 bases; unmatched junction bases: 7. This CDR3 region has 15 residues. Germline assignment: CDR1 SGHTA and CDR2 FQGNSA. CDR3 region: CASSLIRGRRQPQHF. The DNA for the CDR3 is TGTGCCAGCAGCTTAATCAGGGGGCGCCGGCAGCCCCAGCATTTT.

This clonotype was seen a few times. This chain connects TRBV27 to TRBJ2-7, with 8 bases that match TRBD2. V lost 5 bases and J lost 2; bases outside the gene matches: 8. This CDR3 is 15 amino acids long. Germline V gene lookup returns CDR1 MNHEY and CDR2 SMNVEV (reference sequence). CDR3 protein: CASSLRGGAAYEQYF. The CDR3 bases are TGTGCCAGCAGTCTTCGGGGGGGGGCAGCCTACGAGCAGTACTTC.

This clonotype was picked up a small number of times. The rearrangement links TRBV20-1 to TRBJ1-2; D perhaps matches TRBD1 (6 bases). CDR3 size: 15 residues. V was clipped by 0 bases and J by 0 bases, with 11 bases between them. Germline CDR1 DFQATT, CDR2 SNEGSKA (reference sequence). CDR3 sequence reads: CSARDTGATNYGYTF. DNA for the CDR3: TGCAGTGCTAGAGATACGGGGGCAACTAACTATGGCTACACCTTC.

This clonotype was seen a few times. This sequence joins TRBV20-1 and TRBJ2-2, with 10 bases fitting TRBD2. The junction had 3 bases not matched to a gene; V was cut back by 5 bases and J by 0 bases. Germline CDR1 and CDR2: DFQATT and SNEGSKA (reference sequence). The length of the CDR3 is 15 residues. This CDR3 reads CSAQTSGPNTGELFF. The CDR3 DNA is TGCAGTGCTCAGACTAGCGGGCCGAACACCGGGGAGCTGTTTTTT.

The chain combines TRBV5-1 with TRBJ2-7; D is unclear. The V and J ends lost 5 bases and 2 bases respectively, with 11 bases between them. Germline V gene data show CDR1 as SGHRS and CDR2 as YFSETQ. This CDR3 has 13 amino acids. CDR3 DNA: TGCGCCAGCAGTCGCGACTCCGCCTACGAGCAGTACTTC. Its protein product is CASSRDSAYEQYF.

The chain employs TRBV5-1 and TRBJ2-5; no clear D. Per germline, CDR1 SGHRS and CDR2 YFSETQ. CDR3 size: 13 residues. The V end was cut by 3 bases, the J end by 4 bases, with 10 bases between. The CDR3 DNA sequence: TGCGCCAGCAGCTGGAGTCCGGGAGAGACCCAGTACTTC. Translating it yields CASSWSPGETQYF.

Only a few counts were recorded for this clonotype. The V call is TRBV27, the J call TRBJ2-2, with D unresolved. CDR1 and CDR2 (germline): MNHEY, SMNVEV (reference sequence). CDR3 length: 14 residues. The V and J ends lost 5 bases and 4 bases respectively, with 11 bases between them. Here the CDR3 DNA reads TGTGCCAGCAGTATAATTTCTAGCACCGGGGAGCTGTTTTTT. Encoded protein: CASSIISSTGELFF.

The chain uses TRBV29-1 and TRBJ1-2; 9 bases map to TRBD1. Germline-derived CDR1 and CDR2 are SQVTM and ANQGSEA. After removal of 6 bases from V and 4 bases from J, the junction contained 6 bases not matched to a gene. The CDR3 has 13 residues. CDR3 bases: TGCAGCGTACAGGGGGCGCGGAGCTATGGCTACACCTTC. Translation: CSVQGARSYGYTF.

CDR3 amino acids: CASSPYGTANTEAFF. The CDR3 bases are TGTGCCAGTAGCCCGTATGGGACAGCGAACACTGAAGCTTTCTTT. The gene calls are TRBV19 and TRBJ1-1; 7 bases align to TRBD1. The germline CDR1 and CDR2 sequences are LNHDA and SQIVND (reference sequence). This CDR3 contains 15 residues. Germline trimming cut 6 bases from V and 1 base from J; bases unmatched to any gene: 8.

This clonotype was observed a handful of times. The V call is TRBV2, the J call TRBJ2-4; D is possibly TRBD1 or TRBD2 (5 bases each). Per germline, CDR1 SNHLY and CDR2 FYNNEI. The CDR3 is 17 amino acids. V lost 5 bases, J lost 2 bases, and 19 bases lay in between. CDR3 bases: TGTGCCAGCAGTCCAATAGGGGAGCAGGGACCCAAAAACATTCAGTACTTC. It translates to CASSPIGEQGPKNIQYF.